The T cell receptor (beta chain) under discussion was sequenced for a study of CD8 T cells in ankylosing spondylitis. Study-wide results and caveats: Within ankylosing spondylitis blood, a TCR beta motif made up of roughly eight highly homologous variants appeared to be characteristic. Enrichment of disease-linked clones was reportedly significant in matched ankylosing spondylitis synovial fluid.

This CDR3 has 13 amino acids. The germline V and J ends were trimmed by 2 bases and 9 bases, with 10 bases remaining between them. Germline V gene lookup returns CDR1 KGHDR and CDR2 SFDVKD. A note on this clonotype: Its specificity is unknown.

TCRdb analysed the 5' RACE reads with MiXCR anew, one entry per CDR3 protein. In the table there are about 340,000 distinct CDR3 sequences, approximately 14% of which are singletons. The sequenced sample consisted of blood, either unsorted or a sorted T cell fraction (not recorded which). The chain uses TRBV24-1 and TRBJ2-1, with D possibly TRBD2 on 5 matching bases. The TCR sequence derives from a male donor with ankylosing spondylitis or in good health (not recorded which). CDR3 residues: CATSDWTGGEQFF. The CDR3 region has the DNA TGTGCCACCAGTGATTGGACCGGAGGTGAGCAGTTCTTC.